The 19 T cell receptor beta chains given below trace back to one sample, sequenced in a study of siplizumab effects on memory and regulatory T cells. TCRdb's copy holds only in-frame clones and misses some; the assay was immunoSEQ multiplex PCR. The sample records approximately 58,000 clones, just over 90% being singletons. Sequencing input: CD8+ T cells sorted from blood. These receptors originate from a human donor in good health.

V gene TRBV5-6 combines with J gene TRBJ1-2; D gene uncertain. This CDR3 region has 14 residues. The ends were cut back, 4 bases at V and 8 bases at J, with 18 bases in the middle. Germline CDR1 and CDR2: SGHDT and YYEEEE. CDR3 sequence: CASSLKLRVRGYTF. The CDR3 DNA reads TGTGCCAGCAGCCTAAAGTTGAGGGTCCGGGGCTACACCTTC.

The genes are TRBV7-9 and TRBJ1-5; D possibly corresponds to TRBD1 (5 bases). Germline lookup yields CDR1 SEHNR and CDR2 FQNEAQ (reference sequence). V gave up 0 bases and J gave up 4 bases, with 13 bases separating them. The CDR3 extends over 16 amino acids. CDR3 protein: CASSLAGPAENQPQHF. CDR3 bases: TGTGCCAGCAGCTTAGCGGGGCCTGCCGAAAATCAGCCCCAGCATTTT.

CDR3 DNA sequence: TGTGCCAGCAGCCCGCCGATTGATAGGAACACTGAAGCTTTCTTT. Its protein product is CASSPPIDRNTEAFF. The rearrangement joins TRBV7-9 to TRBJ1-1, with D hard to call. V dropped 5 bases and J dropped 1 base, with 14 bases sitting between them. This CDR3 has 15 residues. Germline assignment: CDR1 SEHNR and CDR2 FQNEAQ (reference sequence).

V usage is TRBV29-1 and J usage is TRBJ1-2; D unclear. Trimming shortened V by 7 bases and J by 6 bases, and 18 bases separated the two germline ends. The CDR3 covers 13 residues. Germline V gene data show CDR1 as SQVTM and CDR2 as ANQGSEA. CDR3 residues: CSAAGSRGDGYTF. The DNA for the CDR3 is TGCAGCGCGGCGGGATCCCGGGGAGATGGCTACACCTTC.

The rearrangement links TRBV27 to TRBJ2-3; D remains unclear. This CDR3 has 14 amino acids. Germline lookup yields CDR1 MNHEY and CDR2 SMNVEV (reference sequence). V lost 4 bases to trimming and J lost 2 bases, with 10 bases between them. Written as DNA, the CDR3 is TGTGCCAGCAGTTCCGTGGGCCTCACAGATACGCAGTATTTT. It yields the protein CASSSVGLTDTQYF.

This chain joins TRBV29-1 and TRBJ2-1; the D is unclear. The V gene's germline CDR1 is SQVTM and CDR2 ANQGSEA. The V end lost 5 bases, the J end lost 5 bases, and 13 bases lay between the germline ends. The CDR3 covers 13 residues. In nucleotides, the CDR3 is TGCAGCGTTCGTCTCTTCGGCCACAATGAGCAGTTCTTC. It is translated as CSVRLFGHNEQFF.

The chain has TRBV4-2 and TRBJ2-7; 9 bases are a match to TRBD1. Unmatched junction bases numbered 1, after V lost 1 base and J lost 3 bases. This CDR3 region has 14 residues. In germline, CDR1 is LGHNA, CDR2 YNFKEQ. CDR3 DNA sequence: TGTGCCAGCAGCCAAGGACAGGGGGACTACGAGCAGTACTTC. This translates into CASSQGQGDYEQYF.

The rearrangement uses TRBV7-9 and TRBJ2-1; D not resolved. CDR3 size: 11 residues. Germline CDR1 SEHNR, CDR2 FQNEAQ (reference sequence). V was pared by 3 bases and J by 8 bases, with 5 bases between. In DNA, the CDR3 is TGTGCCAGCAGCTTTGGCGATGAGCAGTTCTTC. The encoded protein is CASSFGDEQFF.

As to this clone: Its ends do not fully match the called genes, so a read error is possible. The CDR3 spells CASSSGGWSNQPQHF. For the CDR3, the DNA is TGTGCCAGTAGTTCCGGGGGTTGGAGCAATCAGCCCCAGCATTTT. V gene TRBV28 combines with J gene TRBJ1-5, with D possibly matching TRBD1 (5 bases). The CDR3 is 15 residues long. CDR1 and CDR2 (germline): MDHEN, SYDVKM.

This clone was seen a single time. Here the CDR3 reads CASSPYGASDGYTF. The CDR3 DNA reads TGTGCCAGCAGCCCCTATGGGGCATCTGATGGCTACACCTTC. The V call is TRBV7-3, the J call TRBJ1-2; perhaps TRBD1 as D (5 bases). Trimming took off 5 bases at V and 6 bases at J, with 16 bases between the two ends. The CDR3 has 14 residues. The germline CDR1 and CDR2 sequences are SGHTA and FQGTGA.

The rearrangement links TRBV7-3 to TRBJ2-5, with D perhaps given as TRBD1 or TRBD2 (7 bases each). Deletions cut 4 bases from V and 5 bases from J, with 17 bases between. Germline-derived CDR1 and CDR2 are SGHTA and FQGTGA. The CDR3 is 15 residues long. The CDR3 DNA follows: TGTGCCAGCAGCTATAACTCCAGGGGGGGTGAGACCCAGTACTTC. It specifies CASSYNSRGGETQYF.

The V gene is TRBV6-5, the J gene TRBJ1-2, with 8 bases identical to TRBD1. The trim removed 7 bases at V and 6 bases at J, leaving 4 bases unmatched. The germline V gene encodes CDR1 MNHEY and CDR2 SVGAGI. The length of the CDR3 is 12 residues. CDR3 in amino acids: CASTNRGDGYTF. CDR3 DNA: TGTGCCAGCACCAACAGGGGGGATGGCTACACCTTC.

This clone has a single count. The chain couples TRBV29-1 to TRBJ2-3; 11 bases map to TRBD2. Trimming removed 2 bases from V and 5 bases from J; junction bases left unmatched: 6. This CDR3 has 15 residues. Per germline, CDR1 SQVTM and CDR2 ANQGSEA. Written as DNA, the CDR3 is TGCAGCGTTGAACGTAGCGGGAGGGCCATAGATACGCAGTATTTT. It encodes CSVERSGRAIDTQYF.

The CDR3 here is CASGGERPYGYTF. The CDR3 coding sequence is TGTGCCAGCGGGGGGGAGCGTCCCTATGGCTACACCTTC. The chain combines TRBV6-6 with TRBJ1-2, with a weak D call TRBD1 (5 bases). CDR3 length equals 13 residues. The V gene lost 8 bases and the J gene lost 4 bases, with 14 bases spanning the gap. The germline V gene has CDR1 MNHNY and CDR2 SVGAGI (reference sequence).

The V call is TRBV9, the J call TRBJ2-3; 7 bases are a match to TRBD2. J lost 4 bases, V lost 4 bases, and 6 bases had no gene match. Germline-derived CDR1 and CDR2 are SGDLS and YYNGEE. CDR3 length: 14 residues. This CDR3 is CASSTSGLADTQYF. The CDR3 DNA sequence: TGTGCCAGCAGCACATCTGGACTAGCAGATACGCAGTATTTT.

The V gene is TRBV5-4, the J gene TRBJ1-2, with TRBD1 matching 8 bases. CDR1 is SGHNT and CDR2 is YYREEE in the germline V gene (reference sequence). This CDR3 is built from 14 residues. V trimming: 1 base; J trimming: 8 bases; junction bases outside the gene matches: 7. CDR3 in DNA: TGTGCCAGCAGCTTGTTGGGACAGGCTATGGGCTACACCTTC. Protein product: CASSLLGQAMGYTF.

The chain recombines TRBV9 with TRBJ2-7; D is undetermined. The CDR3 has 14 amino acids. Deletions cut 4 bases from V and 7 bases from J, with 18 bases between. Germline-derived CDR1 and CDR2 are SGDLS and YYNGEE. CDR3 DNA sequence: TGTGCCAGCAGCCCCTTCCCGGCGGCTGGAGAGCAGTACTTC. Protein sequence: CASSPFPAAGEQYF.

The rearrangement uses TRBV9 and TRBJ2-1; D call uncertain. V was clipped by 0 bases and J by 9 bases, with 19 bases between them. This CDR3 has 16 residues. Germline loops: CDR1 SGDLS, CDR2 YYNGEE. This chain's CDR3 is CASSVAGAFSPVEQFF. CDR3 nucleotides: TGTGCCAGCAGCGTAGCAGGCGCCTTTAGCCCAGTTGAGCAGTTCTTC. Full variable domain (remainder filled in from reference TRBV9 and TRBJ2-1): DSGVTQTPKHLITATGQRVTLRCSPRSGDLSVYWYQQSLDQGLQFLIQYYNGEERAKGNILERFSAQQFPDLHSELNLSSLELGDSALYFCASSVAGAFSPVEQFFGPGTRLTVL.

The rearrangement uses TRBV28 and TRBJ2-2, with D uncertain. This CDR3 has 16 amino acids. Looked up from germline, CDR1 is MDHEN and CDR2 is SYDVKM. V lost 5 bases and J lost 3, with 16 bases in between. The CDR3 DNA sequence: TGTGCCAGCAGTCCACCGGAGCGAGGTGACACCGGGGAGCTGTTTTTT. Amino acids: CASSPPERGDTGELFF.